This note documents a single T cell receptor (beta chain) sequence. The antigen remains unidentified. A second about 6 to 12 cycle PCR used barcoded and J-beta primers. Every cDNA was tagged by a template-switch adaptor with 12 random nucleotides. TCRdb re-called the 5' RACE reads through MiXCR, storing one row per CDR3 protein. The sample holds about 590,000 distinct CDR3 sequences, under 30% seen once. With 1 base clipped from V and 4 bases from J, the junction kept 5 bases outside the gene matches. CDR1 is LGHNA and CDR2 is YSLEER in the germline V gene. The CDR3 runs to 16 residues. The data belong to a study of blood T cells in healthy people across ages. Healthy Caucasian individuals from Russia aged 6 to 90 were enrolled as donors. Study conclusions and caveats: No conclusive comparison of naive versus antigen-experienced cells was possible with unsorted PBMCs. When set beside aged donors, long-lived donors presented more naive CD4+ cells and higher diversity.

The sequenced sample was blood. This clonotype originated in a woman of 80 years or more in good health. V is TRBV4-3 and J is TRBJ2-2; 8 bases map to TRBD2. The chain's CDR3 is CASSQAGGIGTGELFF. For the CDR3, the DNA is TGCGCCAGCAGCCAAGCGGGGGGGATAGGCACCGGGGAGCTGTTTTTT.